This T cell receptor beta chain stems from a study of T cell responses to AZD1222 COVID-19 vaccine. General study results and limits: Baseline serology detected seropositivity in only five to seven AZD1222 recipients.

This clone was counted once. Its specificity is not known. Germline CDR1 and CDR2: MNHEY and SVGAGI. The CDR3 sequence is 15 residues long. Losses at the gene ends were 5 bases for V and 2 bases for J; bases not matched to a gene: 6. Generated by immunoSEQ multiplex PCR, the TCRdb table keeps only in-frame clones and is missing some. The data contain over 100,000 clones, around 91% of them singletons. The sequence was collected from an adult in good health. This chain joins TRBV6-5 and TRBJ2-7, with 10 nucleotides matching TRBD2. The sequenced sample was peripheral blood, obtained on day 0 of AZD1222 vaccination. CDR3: CASSTGTSATYEQYF. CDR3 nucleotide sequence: TGTGCCAGCAGTACCGGGACTAGCGCTACCTACGAGCAGTACTTC.